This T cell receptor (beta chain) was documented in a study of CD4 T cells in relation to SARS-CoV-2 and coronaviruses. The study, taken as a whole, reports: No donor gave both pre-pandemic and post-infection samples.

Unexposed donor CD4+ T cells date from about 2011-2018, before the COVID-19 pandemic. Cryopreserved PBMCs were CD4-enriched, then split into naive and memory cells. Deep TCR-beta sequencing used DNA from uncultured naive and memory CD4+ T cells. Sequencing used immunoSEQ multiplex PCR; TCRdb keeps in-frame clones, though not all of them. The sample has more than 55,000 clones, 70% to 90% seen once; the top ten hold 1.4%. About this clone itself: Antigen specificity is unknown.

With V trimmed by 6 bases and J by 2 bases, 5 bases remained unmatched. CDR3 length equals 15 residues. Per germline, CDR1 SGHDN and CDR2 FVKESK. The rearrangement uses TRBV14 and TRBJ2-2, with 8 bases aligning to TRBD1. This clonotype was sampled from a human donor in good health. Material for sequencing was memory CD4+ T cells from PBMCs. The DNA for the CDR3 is TGTGCCAGCAGAAAACAGGGGGTTAACACCGGGGAGCTGTTTTTT. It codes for CASRKQGVNTGELFF.